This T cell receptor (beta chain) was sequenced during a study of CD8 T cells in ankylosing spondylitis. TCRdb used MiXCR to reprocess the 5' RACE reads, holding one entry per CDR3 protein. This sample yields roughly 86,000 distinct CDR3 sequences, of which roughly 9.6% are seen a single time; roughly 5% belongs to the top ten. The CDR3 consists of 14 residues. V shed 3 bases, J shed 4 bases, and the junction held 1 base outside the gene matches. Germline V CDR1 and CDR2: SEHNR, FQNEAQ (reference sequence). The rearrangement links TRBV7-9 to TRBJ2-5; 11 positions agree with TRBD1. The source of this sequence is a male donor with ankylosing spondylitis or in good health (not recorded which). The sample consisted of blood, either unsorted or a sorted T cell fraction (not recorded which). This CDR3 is CASSLGQGVETQYF. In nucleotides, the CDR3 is TGTGCCAGCAGCTTGGGACAGGGGGTAGAGACCCAGTACTTC.